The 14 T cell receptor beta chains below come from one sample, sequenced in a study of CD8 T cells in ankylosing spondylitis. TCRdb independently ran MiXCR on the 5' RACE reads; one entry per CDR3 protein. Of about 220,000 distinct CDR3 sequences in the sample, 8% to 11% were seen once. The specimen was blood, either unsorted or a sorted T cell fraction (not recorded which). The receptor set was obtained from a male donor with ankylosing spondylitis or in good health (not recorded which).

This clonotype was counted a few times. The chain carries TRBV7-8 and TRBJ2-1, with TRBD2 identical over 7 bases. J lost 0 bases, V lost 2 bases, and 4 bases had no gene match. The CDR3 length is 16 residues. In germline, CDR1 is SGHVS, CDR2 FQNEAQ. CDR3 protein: CASSLTREGSYNEQFF. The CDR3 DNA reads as TGTGCCAGCAGCTTAACTAGGGAGGGCTCCTACAATGAGCAGTTCTTC.

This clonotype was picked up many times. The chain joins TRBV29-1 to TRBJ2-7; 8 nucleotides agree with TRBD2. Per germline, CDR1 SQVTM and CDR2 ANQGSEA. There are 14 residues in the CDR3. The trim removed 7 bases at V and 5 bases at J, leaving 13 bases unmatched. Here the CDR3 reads CSASSFGGVNEQYF. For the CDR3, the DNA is TGCAGCGCTTCTTCCTTCGGGGGGGTCAACGAGCAGTACTTC.

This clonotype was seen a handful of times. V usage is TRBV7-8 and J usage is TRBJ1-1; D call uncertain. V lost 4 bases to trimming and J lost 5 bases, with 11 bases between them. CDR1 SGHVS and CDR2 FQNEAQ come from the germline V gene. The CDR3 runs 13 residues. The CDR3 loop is CASSSEGFTEAFF. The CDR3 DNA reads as TGTGCCAGCAGCTCAGAGGGATTTACTGAAGCTTTCTTT.

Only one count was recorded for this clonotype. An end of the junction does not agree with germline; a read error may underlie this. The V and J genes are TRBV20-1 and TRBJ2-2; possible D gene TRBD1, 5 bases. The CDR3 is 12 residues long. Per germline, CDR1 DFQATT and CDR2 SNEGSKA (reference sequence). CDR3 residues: CRAPGAAGELFF. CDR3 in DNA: TGCCGTGCTCCTGGGGCGGCCGGGGAGCTGTTTTTT.

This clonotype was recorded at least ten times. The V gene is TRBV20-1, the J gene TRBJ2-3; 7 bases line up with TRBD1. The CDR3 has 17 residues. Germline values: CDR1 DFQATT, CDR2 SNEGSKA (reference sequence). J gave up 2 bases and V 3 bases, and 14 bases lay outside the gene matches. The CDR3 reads CSASRRRQGHYTDTQYF. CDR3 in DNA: TGCAGTGCTAGTCGCCGAAGACAGGGACATTACACAGATACGCAGTATTTT.

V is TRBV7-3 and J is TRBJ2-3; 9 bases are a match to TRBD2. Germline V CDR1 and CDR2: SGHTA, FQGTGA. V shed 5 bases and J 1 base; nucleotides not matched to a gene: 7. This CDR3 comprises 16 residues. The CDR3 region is CASSPAGGLGTDTQYF. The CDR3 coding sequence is TGTGCCAGCAGCCCGGCGGGGGGGCTTGGCACAGATACGCAGTATTTT.

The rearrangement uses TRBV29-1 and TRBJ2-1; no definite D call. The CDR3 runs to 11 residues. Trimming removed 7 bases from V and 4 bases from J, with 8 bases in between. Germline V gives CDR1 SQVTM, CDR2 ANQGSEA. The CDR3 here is CSARSYNEQFF. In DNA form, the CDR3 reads TGCAGCGCCAGAAGTTACAATGAGCAGTTCTTC.

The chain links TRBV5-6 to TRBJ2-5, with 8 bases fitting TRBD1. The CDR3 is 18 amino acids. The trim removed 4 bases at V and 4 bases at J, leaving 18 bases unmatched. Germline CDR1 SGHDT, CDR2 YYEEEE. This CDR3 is CASSPGLLQGAWVETQYF. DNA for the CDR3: TGTGCCAGCAGCCCCGGGCTGCTTCAGGGGGCATGGGTAGAGACCCAGTACTTC.

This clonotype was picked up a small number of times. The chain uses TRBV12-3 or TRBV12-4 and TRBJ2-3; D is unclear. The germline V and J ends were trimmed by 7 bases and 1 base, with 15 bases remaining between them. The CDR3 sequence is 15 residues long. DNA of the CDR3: TGTGCCAGCATCCTGGGCTCGACCGGCACAGATACGCAGTATTTT. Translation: CASILGSTGTDTQYF.

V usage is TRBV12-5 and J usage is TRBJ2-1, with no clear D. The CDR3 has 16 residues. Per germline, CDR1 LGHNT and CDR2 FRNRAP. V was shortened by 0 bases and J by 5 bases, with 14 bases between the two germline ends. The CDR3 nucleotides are TGTGCTAGTGGTTTGGTACTCGCTACCTCTCACAATGAGCAGTTCTTC. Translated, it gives CASGLVLATSHNEQFF.

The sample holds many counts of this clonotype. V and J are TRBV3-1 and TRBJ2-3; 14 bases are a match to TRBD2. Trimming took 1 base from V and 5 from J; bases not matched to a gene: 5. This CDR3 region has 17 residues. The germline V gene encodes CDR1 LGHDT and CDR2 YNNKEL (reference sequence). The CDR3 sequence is CASSQGLAGGPKDTQYF. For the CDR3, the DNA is TGTGCCAGCAGCCAAGGACTAGCGGGGGGGCCGAAAGATACGCAGTATTTT.

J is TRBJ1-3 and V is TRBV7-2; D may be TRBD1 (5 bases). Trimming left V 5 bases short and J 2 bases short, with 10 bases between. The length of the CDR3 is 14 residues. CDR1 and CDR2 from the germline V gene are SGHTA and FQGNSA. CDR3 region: CASSPGRAGNTIYF. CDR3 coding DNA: TGTGCCAGCAGCCCCGGCAGGGCTGGAAACACCATATATTTT.

The CDR3 sequence: CASTKKSGELFF. CDR3 DNA sequence: TGTGCCAGCACAAAGAAGAGCGGGGAGCTGTTTTTT. The chain is built from TRBV6-2 or TRBV6-3 and TRBJ2-2, with D unclear. CDR1 is MNHEY, CDR2 SVGEGT, per germline. The CDR3 has 12 residues. Trimming shortened V by 7 bases and J by 7 bases, and 10 bases separated the two germline ends.

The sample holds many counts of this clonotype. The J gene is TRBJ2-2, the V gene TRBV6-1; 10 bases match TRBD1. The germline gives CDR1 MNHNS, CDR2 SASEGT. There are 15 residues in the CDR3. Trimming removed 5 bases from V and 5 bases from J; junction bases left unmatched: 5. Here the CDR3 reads CASSPRTGGTGELFF. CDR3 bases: TGTGCCAGCAGTCCACGGACAGGGGGAACCGGGGAGCTGTTTTTT.